Listed here is a single T cell receptor beta chain. Antigen: not known. In this CDR3 the conserved last residue, phenylalanine or tryptophan, is missing, so a read error is likely. The sample belongs to a study of molecular identifiers for immune sequencing clone quantification. Study results and caveats: Naive cells had under 1% of molecules in clones above 20 RNA copies, effectors over 97%.

One entry per CDR3 protein, called by TCRdb with MiXCR from the PCR reads. The sample has approximately 550,000 distinct CDR3 sequences, about a fifth seen once; the top ten hold 0.84%. Trimming left V 0 bases short and J 1 base short, with 6 bases between. The CDR3 sequence is 14 residues long. Per germline, CDR1 LGHNA and CDR2 YSLEER. The sequenced sample consisted of naive CD8+ T cells from blood, with Jurkat cell RNA spiked in. The subset is: FACS-sorted CD8+CD4-CCR7+CD45RA+ naive T cells. The chain links TRBV4-3 to TRBJ1-1; no clear D gene. The TCR comes from a human donor in good health. Some libraries in this study had Jurkat cell RNA spiked in. The CDR3: CASSQDLTNTEAFS. CDR3 DNA sequence: TGCGCCAGCAGCCAAGATCTTACGAACACTGAAGCTTTCTCT.